This T cell receptor (beta chain) was captured in a study of identifying expanded T cells in peripheral blood. General study findings and limits: Over two and four weeks, about 17 and 20 clones changed, versus approximately 1.1 between replicates.

Generated by immunoSEQ multiplex PCR, the TCRdb table keeps only in-frame clones and is missing some. The sample carries about 100,000 clones, 75% to 90% recorded once. This clone was observed once. Its target is unknown. What was sequenced was blood. The receptor was isolated from a person between 18 and 75 years old in good health.

DNA of the CDR3: TGTGCCAGTAGTATCACTCCCCTCGTGCGGGAGCAGTTCTTC. The encoded protein is CASSITPLVREQFF. The chain combines TRBV19 with TRBJ2-1, with D uncertain. Deletions cut 3 bases from V and 10 bases from J, with 16 bases between. CDR3 length: 14 residues. The germline V gene has CDR1 LNHDA and CDR2 SQIVND (reference sequence).